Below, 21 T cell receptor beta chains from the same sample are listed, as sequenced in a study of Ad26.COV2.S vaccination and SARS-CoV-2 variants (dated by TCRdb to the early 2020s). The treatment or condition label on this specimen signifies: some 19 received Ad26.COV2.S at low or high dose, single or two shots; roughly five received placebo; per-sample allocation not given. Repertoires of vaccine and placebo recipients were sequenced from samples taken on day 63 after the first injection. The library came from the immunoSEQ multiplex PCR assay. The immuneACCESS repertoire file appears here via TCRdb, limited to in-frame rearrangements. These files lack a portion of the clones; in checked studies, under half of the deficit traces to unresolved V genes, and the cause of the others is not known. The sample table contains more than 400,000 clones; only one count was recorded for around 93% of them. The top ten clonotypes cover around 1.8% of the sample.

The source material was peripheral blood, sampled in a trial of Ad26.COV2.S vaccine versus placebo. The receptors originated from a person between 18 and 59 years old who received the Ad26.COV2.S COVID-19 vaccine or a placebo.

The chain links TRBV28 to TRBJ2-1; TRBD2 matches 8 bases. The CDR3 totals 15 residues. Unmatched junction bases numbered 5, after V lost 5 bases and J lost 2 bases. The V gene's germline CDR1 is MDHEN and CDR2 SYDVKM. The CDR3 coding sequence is TGTGCCAGCAGTCGGCCGGGGGGGGCCTACAATGAGCAGTTCTTC. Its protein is CASSRPGGAYNEQFF.

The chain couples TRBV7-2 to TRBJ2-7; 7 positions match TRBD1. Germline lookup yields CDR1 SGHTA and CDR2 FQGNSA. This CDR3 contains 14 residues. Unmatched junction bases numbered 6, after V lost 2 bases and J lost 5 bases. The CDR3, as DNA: TGTGCCAGCAGCTTATCCGTGGACAGGAACGAGCAGTACTTC. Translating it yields CASSLSVDRNEQYF.

The CDR3 nucleotides are TGTGCCAGCAGTTTTAAGGGGGGACCTCCAGATACGCAGTATTTT. Its protein product is CASSFKGGPPDTQYF. The chain combines TRBV27 with TRBJ2-3; D may be TRBD1 or TRBD2 (6 bases each). This CDR3 spans 15 amino acids. Trimming pared 3 bases from V and 4 bases from J, leaving 14 bases between. Per the germline V gene, CDR1 is MNHEY and CDR2 is SMNVEV (reference sequence).

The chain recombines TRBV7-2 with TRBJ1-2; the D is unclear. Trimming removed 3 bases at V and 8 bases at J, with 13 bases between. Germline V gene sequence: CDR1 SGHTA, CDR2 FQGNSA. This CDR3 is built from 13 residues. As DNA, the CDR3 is TGTGCCAGCAGCTTCCCCGTGAGCCTGGGCTACACCTTC. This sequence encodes CASSFPVSLGYTF. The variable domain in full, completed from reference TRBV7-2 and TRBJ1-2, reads GAGVSQSPSNKVTEKGKDVELRCDPISGHTALYWYRQSLGQGLEFLIYFQGNSAPDKSGLPSDRFSAERTGGSVSTLTIQRTQQEDSAVYLCASSFPVSLGYTFGSGTRLTVV.

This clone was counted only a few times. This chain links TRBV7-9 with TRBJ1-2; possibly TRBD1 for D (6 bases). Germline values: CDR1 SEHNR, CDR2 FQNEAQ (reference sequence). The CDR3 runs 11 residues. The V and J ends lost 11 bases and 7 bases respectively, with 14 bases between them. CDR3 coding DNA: TGTGCCGCTCGGGGGGCCCTTGGCTACACCTTC. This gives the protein CAARGALGYTF.

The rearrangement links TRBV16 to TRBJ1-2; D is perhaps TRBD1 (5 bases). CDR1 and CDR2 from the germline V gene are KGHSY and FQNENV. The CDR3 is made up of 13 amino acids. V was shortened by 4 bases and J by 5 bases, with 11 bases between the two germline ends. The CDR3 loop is CASSPPGWYGYTF. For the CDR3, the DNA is TGTGCCAGCAGCCCCCCAGGGTGGTATGGCTACACCTTC.

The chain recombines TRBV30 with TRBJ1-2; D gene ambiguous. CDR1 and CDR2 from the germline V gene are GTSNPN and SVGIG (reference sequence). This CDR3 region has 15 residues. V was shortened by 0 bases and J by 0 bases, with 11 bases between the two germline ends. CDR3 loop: CAWSVKWQANYGYTF. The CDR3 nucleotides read TGTGCCTGGAGTGTAAAGTGGCAAGCTAACTATGGCTACACCTTC. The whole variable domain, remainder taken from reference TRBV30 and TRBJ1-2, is SQTIHQWPATLVQPVGSPLSLECTVEGTSNPNLYWYRQAAGRGLQLLFYSVGIGQISSEVPQNLSASRPQDRQFILSSKKLLLSDSGFYLCAWSVKWQANYGYTFGSGTRLTVV.

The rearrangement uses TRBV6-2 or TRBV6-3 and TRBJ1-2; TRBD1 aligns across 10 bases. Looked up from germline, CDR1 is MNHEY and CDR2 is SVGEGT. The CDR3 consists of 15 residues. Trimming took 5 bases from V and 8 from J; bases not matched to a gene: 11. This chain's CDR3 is CASSKTRDRGPGYTF. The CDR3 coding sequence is TGTGCCAGCAGTAAAACCCGGGACAGGGGACCCGGCTACACCTTC.

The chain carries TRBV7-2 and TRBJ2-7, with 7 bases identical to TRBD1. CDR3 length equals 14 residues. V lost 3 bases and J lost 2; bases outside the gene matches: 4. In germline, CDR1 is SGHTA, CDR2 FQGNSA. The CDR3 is CASSLTTGTYEQYF. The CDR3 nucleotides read TGTGCCAGCAGCTTGACGACAGGGACCTACGAGCAGTACTTC.

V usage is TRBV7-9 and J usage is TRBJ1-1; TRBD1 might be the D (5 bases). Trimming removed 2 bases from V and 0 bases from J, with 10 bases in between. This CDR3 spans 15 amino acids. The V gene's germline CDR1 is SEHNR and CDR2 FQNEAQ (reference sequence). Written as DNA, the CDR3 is TGTGCCAGCAGCTTACGGACATTCCTGAACACTGAAGCTTTCTTT. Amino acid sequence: CASSLRTFLNTEAFF.

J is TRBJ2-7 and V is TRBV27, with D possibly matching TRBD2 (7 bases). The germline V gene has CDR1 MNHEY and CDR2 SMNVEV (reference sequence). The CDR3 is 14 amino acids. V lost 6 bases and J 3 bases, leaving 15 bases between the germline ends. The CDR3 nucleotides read TGTGCCAGCAGCTGGGGGGGGCATGGCTACGAGCAGTACTTC. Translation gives CASSWGGHGYEQYF.

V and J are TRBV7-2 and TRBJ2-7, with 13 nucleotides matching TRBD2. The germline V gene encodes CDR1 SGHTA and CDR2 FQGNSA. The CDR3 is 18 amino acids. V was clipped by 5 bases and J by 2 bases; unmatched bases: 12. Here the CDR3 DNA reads TGTGCCAGCAGCGAAGGACTAGCGGGGGCCGCTCTACCCTACGAGCAGTACTTC. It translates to CASSEGLAGAALPYEQYF.

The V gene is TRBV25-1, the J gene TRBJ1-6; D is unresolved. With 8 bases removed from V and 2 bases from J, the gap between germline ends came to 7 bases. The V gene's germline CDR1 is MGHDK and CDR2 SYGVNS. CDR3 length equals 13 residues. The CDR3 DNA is TGTGCCAGCCGGGCCACCTATAATTCACCCCTCCACTTT. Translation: CASRATYNSPLHF.

CDR3 nucleotide sequence: TGTGCCAGCAGCCTAGGTGCGGGGGGCGGGATCACATTTGTTGAGCAGTTCTTC. Translating gives CASSLGAGGGITFVEQFF. This chain connects TRBV5-6 to TRBJ2-1, with 8 positions matching TRBD2. The CDR3 contains 18 residues. V lost 4 bases and J lost 9; bases outside the gene matches: 21. Per the germline V gene, CDR1 is SGHDT and CDR2 is YYEEEE.

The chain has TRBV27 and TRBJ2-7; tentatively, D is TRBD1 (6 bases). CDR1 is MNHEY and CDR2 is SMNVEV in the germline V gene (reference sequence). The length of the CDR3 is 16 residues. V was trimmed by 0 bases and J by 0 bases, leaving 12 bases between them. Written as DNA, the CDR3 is TGTGCCAGCAGTTTATCTGGGGGCCAGCCCTCCTACGAGCAGTACTTC. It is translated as CASSLSGGQPSYEQYF.

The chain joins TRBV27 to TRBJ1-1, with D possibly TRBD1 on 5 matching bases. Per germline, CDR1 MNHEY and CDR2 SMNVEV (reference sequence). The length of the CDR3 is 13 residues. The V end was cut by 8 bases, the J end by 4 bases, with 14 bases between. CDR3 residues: CASARPGGTEAFF. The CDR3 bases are TGTGCCAGCGCCCGGCCCGGGGGCACTGAAGCTTTCTTT.

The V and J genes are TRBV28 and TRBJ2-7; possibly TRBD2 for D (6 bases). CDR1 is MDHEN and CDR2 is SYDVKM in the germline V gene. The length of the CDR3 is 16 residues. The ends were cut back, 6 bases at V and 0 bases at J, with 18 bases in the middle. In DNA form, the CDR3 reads TGTGCCAGCAGACCGCCCCCCGGGAGCCTCTCCTACGAGCAGTACTTC. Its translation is CASRPPPGSLSYEQYF.

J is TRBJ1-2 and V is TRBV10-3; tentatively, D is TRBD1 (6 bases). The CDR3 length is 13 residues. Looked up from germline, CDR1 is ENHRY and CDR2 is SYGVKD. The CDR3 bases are TGTGCGGTGAGAGGGGGAGCTAACTATGGCTACACCTTC. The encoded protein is CAVRGGANYGYTF.

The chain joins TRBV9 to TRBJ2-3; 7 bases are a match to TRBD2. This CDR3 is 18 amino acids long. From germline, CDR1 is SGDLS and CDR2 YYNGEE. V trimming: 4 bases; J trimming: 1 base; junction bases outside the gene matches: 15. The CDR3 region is CASSRSPNTAGGTDTQYF. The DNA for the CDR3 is TGTGCCAGCAGCCGTTCCCCTAATACGGCGGGGGGCACAGATACGCAGTATTTT.

CDR3 in amino acids: CATSDFRKQFF. Written as DNA, the CDR3 is TGTGCCACCAGTGATTTCCGGAAGCAGTTCTTC. The chain combines TRBV24-1 with TRBJ2-1; D remains unclear. The V gene's germline CDR1 is KGHDR and CDR2 SFDVKD. This CDR3 region has 11 residues. Between the trimmed V and J ends, which lost 1 base and 11 bases, there was a span of 5 bases.

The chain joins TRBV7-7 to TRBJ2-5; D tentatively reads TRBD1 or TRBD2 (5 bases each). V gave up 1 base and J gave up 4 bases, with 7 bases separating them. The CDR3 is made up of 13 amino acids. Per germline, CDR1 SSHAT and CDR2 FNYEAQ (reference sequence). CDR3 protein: CASSLERGETQYF. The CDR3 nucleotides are TGTGCCAGCAGCTTAGAGAGGGGAGAGACCCAGTACTTC.